These 10 T cell receptor beta chains came from one sample sequenced in a study of brain T cells in children with intractable seizures. Libraries were prepared by immunoSEQ multiplex PCR; TCRdb keeps only in-frame clonotypes and omits some of them. The sample records 70,000 to 90,000 clones, 85% to 95% being singletons. Sequencing was performed on peripheral blood, taken at surgery. Source of these receptors: a boy under three years old with tuberous sclerosis and intractable seizures.

The chain carries TRBV2 and TRBJ2-1, with TRBD1 matching over 10 bases. J lost 7 bases, V lost 2 bases, and 5 bases had no gene match. This CDR3 is built from 15 residues. CDR1 is SNHLY, CDR2 FYNNEI, per germline. CDR3 protein: CASSEMGTGVNEQFF. CDR3 in DNA: TGTGCCAGCAGTGAAATGGGGACAGGGGTTAATGAGCAGTTCTTC. Full variable domain (missing parts from reference TRBV2 and TRBJ2-1): EPEVTQTPSHQVTQMGQEVILRCVPISNHLYFYWYRQILGQKVEFLVSFYNNEISEKSEIFDDQFSVERPDGSNFTLKIRSTKLEDSAMYFCASSEMGTGVNEQFFGPGTRLTVL.

The chain links TRBV11-2 to TRBJ2-5; TRBD2 agrees at 10 bases. Germline values: CDR1 SGHAT, CDR2 FQNNGV. With 1 base clipped from V and 6 bases from J, the junction kept 8 bases outside the gene matches. The CDR3 totals 16 residues. The CDR3 bases are TGTGCCAGCAGCTTAGGTGGTAGCGGGGGGAAAAAGACCCAGTACTTC. The encoded protein is CASSLGGSGGKKTQYF.

The rearrangement joins TRBV6-1 to TRBJ1-1, with TRBD1 identical over 10 bases. V was clipped by 4 bases and J by 2 bases; unmatched bases: 10. This CDR3 is built from 17 residues. The germline gives CDR1 MNHNS, CDR2 SASEGT. Here the CDR3 reads CASSARTGGGLNTEAFF. Here the CDR3 DNA reads TGTGCCAGCAGTGCCCGGACAGGGGGGGGCCTTAACACTGAAGCTTTCTTT.

This chain links TRBV18 with TRBJ1-2, with D possibly TRBD1 on 5 matching bases. The CDR3 length is 17 residues. The V gene lost 4 bases and the J gene lost 0 bases, with 18 bases spanning the gap. CDR1 is KGHSH and CDR2 is LQKENI in the germline V gene. This CDR3 reads CASSLSPWGEANYGYTF. The CDR3 DNA reads TGTGCCAGCTCACTCTCCCCATGGGGGGAAGCTAACTATGGCTACACCTTC.

This clone was seen just once. The chain couples TRBV2 to TRBJ2-7; TRBD1 might be the D (5 bases). V was cut by 4 bases and J by 2 bases, with 9 bases left in between. Per the germline V gene, CDR1 is SNHLY and CDR2 is FYNNEI. This CDR3 spans 13 amino acids. The CDR3 coding sequence is TGTGCCAGCAGTGTCCAGGGTCCCTACGAGCAGTACTTC. Translating it yields CASSVQGPYEQYF.

V gene TRBV24-1 combines with J gene TRBJ1-2; no clear D. Per the germline V gene, CDR1 is KGHDR and CDR2 is SFDVKD. The CDR3 has 14 amino acids. Trimming left V 4 bases short and J 1 base short, with 9 bases between. The CDR3 DNA reads as TGTGCCACCAGTGACTGGACTGTTAACTATGGCTACACCTTC. Its protein is CATSDWTVNYGYTF.

This CDR3 is CAWTSGTGLYEQYF. As DNA, the CDR3 is TGTGCCTGGACATCCGGGACAGGGCTATACGAGCAGTACTTC. This chain uses TRBV30 with TRBJ2-7; TRBD1 aligns across 9 bases. Germline values: CDR1 GTSNPN, CDR2 SVGIG (reference sequence). The CDR3 is made up of 14 amino acids. Germline trimming cut 4 bases from V and 4 bases from J; bases unmatched to any gene: 8.

The gene calls are TRBV11-2 and TRBJ1-5, with D tentatively TRBD1 (6 bases). This CDR3 has 15 amino acids. Germline V lookup: CDR1 SGHAT, CDR2 FQNNGV. V was trimmed by 3 bases and J by 5 bases, leaving 14 bases between them. The CDR3 region is CASSFGRGFDQPQHF. DNA for the CDR3: TGTGCCAGCAGCTTTGGCAGGGGCTTCGATCAGCCCCAGCATTTT.

The chain has TRBV6-6 and TRBJ1-2, with D unresolved. Germline CDR1 is MNHNY and CDR2 is SVGAGI (reference sequence). The CDR3 runs 11 residues. V shed 10 bases and J shed 6 bases, with 12 bases lying between them. Written as DNA, the CDR3 is TGTGCCATCAGACTGGTCGATGGCTACACCTTC. Translated, it gives CAIRLVDGYTF.

This sequence joins TRBV19 and TRBJ1-5, with 10 bases fitting TRBD1. The V gene's germline CDR1 is LNHDA and CDR2 SQIVND (reference sequence). J gave up 6 bases and V 3 bases, and 5 bases lay outside the gene matches. This CDR3 is 15 amino acids long. CDR3 nucleotides: TGTGCCAGTAGTATCGGGACAGGGGTGGGTCAGCCCCAGCATTTT. The encoded protein is CASSIGTGVGQPQHF.